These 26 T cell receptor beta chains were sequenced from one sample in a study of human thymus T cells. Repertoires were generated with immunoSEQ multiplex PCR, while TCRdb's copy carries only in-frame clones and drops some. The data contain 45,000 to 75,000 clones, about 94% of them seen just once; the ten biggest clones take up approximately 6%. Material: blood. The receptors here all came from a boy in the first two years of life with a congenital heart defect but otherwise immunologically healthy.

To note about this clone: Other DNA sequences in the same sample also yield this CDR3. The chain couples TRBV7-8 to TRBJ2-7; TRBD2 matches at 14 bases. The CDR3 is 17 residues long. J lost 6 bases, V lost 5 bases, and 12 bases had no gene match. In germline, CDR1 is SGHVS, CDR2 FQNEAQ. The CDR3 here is CASSLSRLAGGPSEQYF. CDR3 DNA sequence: TGTGCCAGCAGCCTCTCCCGACTAGCGGGGGGGCCCAGCGAGCAGTACTTC. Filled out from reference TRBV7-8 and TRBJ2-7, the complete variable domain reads GAGVSQSPRYKVAKRGQDVALRCDPISGHVSLFWYQQALGQGPEFLTYFQNEAQLDKSGLPSDRFFAERPEGSVSTLKIQRTQQEDSAVYLCASSLSRLAGGPSEQYFGPGTRLTVT.

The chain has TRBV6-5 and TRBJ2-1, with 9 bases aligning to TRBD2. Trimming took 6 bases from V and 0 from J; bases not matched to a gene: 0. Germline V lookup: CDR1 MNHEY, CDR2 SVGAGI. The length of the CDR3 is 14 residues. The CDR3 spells CASRLAGSYNEQFF. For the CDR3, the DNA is TGTGCCAGCAGACTAGCGGGCTCCTACAATGAGCAGTTCTTC.

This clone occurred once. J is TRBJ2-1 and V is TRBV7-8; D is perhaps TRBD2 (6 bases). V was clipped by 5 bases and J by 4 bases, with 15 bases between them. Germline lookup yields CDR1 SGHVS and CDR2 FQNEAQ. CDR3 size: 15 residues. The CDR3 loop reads CASSGWAGSYNEQFF. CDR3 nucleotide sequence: TGTGCCAGCAGCGGGTGGGCGGGGTCGTACAATGAGCAGTTCTTC. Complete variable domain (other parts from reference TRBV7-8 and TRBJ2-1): GAGVSQSPRYKVAKRGQDVALRCDPISGHVSLFWYQQALGQGPEFLTYFQNEAQLDKSGLPSDRFFAERPEGSVSTLKIQRTQQEDSAVYLCASSGWAGSYNEQFFGPGTRLTVL.

CDR3 nucleotide sequence: TGTGCCAGCAGTTCCGGACGGAGGGGGTGGGAGCAGTACTTC. Amino acids: CASSSGRRGWEQYF. V gene TRBV28 combines with J gene TRBJ2-7; possibly TRBD1 or TRBD2 for D (6 bases each). The V gene's germline CDR1 is MDHEN and CDR2 SYDVKM. Between the trimmed V and J ends, which lost 4 bases and 7 bases, there was a span of 17 bases. CDR3 length: 14 amino acids.

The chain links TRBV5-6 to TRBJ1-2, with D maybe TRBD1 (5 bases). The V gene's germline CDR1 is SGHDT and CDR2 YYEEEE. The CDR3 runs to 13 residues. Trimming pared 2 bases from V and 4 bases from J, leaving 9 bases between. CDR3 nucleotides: TGTGCCAGCAGCTTCGGACAACCCTATGGCTACACCTTC. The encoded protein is CASSFGQPYGYTF.

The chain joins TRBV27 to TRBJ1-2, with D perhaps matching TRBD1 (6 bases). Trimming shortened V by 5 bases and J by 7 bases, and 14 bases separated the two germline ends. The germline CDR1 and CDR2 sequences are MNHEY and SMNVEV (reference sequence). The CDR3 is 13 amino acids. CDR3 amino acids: CASSLGARSGYTF. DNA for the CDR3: TGTGCCAGCAGTCTGGGGGCCCGAAGTGGCTACACCTTC.

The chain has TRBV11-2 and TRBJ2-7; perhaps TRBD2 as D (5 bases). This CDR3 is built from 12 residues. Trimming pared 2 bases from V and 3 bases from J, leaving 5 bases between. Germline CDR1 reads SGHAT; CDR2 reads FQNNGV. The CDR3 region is CASSLTSYEQYF. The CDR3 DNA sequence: TGTGCCAGCAGCTTAACTAGCTACGAGCAGTACTTC.

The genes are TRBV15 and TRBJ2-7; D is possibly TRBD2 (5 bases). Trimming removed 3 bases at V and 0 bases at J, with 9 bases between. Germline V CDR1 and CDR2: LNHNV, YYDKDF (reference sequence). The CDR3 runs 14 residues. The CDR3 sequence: CATSSRDYSYEQYF. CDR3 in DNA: TGTGCCACCAGCAGTCGGGATTACTCCTACGAGCAGTACTTC.

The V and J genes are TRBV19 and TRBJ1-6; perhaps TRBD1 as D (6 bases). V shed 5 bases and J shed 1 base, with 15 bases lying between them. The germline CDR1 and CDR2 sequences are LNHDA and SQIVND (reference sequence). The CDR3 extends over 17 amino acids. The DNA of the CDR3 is TGTGCCAGTAGTTCCGAGGGAGGGGGATCCTATAATTCACCCCTCCACTTT. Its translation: CASSSEGGGSYNSPLHF.

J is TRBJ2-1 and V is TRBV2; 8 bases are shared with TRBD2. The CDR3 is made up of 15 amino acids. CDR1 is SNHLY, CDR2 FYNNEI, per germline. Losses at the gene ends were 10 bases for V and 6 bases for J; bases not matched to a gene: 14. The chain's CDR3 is CANLPGTRVGNEQFF. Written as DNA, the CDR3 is TGTGCCAACTTACCCGGGACTAGAGTGGGCAATGAGCAGTTCTTC.

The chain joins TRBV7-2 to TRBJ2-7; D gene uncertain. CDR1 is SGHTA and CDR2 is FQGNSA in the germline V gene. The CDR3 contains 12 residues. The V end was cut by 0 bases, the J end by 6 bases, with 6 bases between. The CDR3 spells CASSLALSEQYF. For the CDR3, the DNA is TGTGCCAGCAGCTTAGCGCTGAGCGAGCAGTACTTC.

This CDR3 reads CASSGGGRVDSPLHF. The CDR3 region has the DNA TGTGCCAGCAGTGGCGGGGGACGGGTAGATTCACCCCTCCACTTT. The chain employs TRBV25-1 and TRBJ1-6; D might be TRBD1 (5 bases). The CDR3 covers 15 residues. Trimming took 4 bases from V and 8 from J, leaving 15 bases between them. Germline values: CDR1 MGHDK, CDR2 SYGVNS.

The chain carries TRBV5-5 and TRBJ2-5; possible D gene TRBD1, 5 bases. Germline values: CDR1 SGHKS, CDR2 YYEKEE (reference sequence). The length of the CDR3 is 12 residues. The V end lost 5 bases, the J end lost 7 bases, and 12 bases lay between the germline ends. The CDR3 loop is CASSTIQGTQYF. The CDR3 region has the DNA TGTGCCAGCAGTACTATCCAGGGGACCCAGTACTTC.

The CDR3 nucleotides read TGCAGTGGCGGGGGAAACAATGAGCAGTTCTTC. Translating it yields CSGGGNNEQFF. This chain connects TRBV20-1 to TRBJ2-1; TRBD2 matches at 7 bases. CDR3 length equals 11 residues. Germline CDR1 reads DFQATT; CDR2 reads SNEGSKA (reference sequence). V was pared by 7 bases and J by 5 bases, with 2 bases of the junction left unmatched.

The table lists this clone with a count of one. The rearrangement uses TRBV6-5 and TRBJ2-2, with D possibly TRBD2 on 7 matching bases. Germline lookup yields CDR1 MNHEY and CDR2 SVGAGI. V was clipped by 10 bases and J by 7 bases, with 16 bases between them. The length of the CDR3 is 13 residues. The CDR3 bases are TGTGCCATCAGACGGGGGGCAGGCGGGGAGCTGTTTTTT. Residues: CAIRRGAGGELFF.

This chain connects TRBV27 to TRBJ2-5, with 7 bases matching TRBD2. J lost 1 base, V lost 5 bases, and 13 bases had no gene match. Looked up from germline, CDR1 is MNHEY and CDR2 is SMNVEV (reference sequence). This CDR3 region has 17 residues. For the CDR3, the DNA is TGTGCCAGCAGTAGATCGAGGACTAGACACTTCCAAGAGACCCAGTACTTC. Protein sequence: CASSRSRTRHFQETQYF.

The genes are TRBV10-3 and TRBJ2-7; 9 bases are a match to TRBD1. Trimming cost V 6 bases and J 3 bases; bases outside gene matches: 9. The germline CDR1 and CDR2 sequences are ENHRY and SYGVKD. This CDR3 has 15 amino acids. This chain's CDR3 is CAIRINRDRDYEQYF. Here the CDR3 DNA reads TGTGCCATCAGAATAAACCGGGACAGGGACTACGAGCAGTACTTC.

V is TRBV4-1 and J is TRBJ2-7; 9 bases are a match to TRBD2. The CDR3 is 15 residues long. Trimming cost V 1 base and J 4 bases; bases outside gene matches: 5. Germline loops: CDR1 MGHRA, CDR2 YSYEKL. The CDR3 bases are TGCGCCAGCAGCCAAGTGGGACTAGCAGCTTACGAGCAGTACTTC. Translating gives CASSQVGLAAYEQYF.

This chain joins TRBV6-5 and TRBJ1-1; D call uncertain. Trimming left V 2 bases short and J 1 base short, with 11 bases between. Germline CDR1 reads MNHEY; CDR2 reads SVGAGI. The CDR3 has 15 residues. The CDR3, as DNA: TGTGCCAGCAGTTACCTAGGCCCGCCGAACACTGAAGCTTTCTTT. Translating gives CASSYLGPPNTEAFF.

Here the CDR3 reads CAWSPYHTEAFF. The CDR3 DNA reads as TGTGCCTGGAGTCCATACCACACTGAAGCTTTCTTT. V and J are TRBV30 and TRBJ1-1; D gene ambiguous. In germline, CDR1 is GTSNPN, CDR2 SVGIG (reference sequence). The CDR3 totals 12 residues. Trimming removed 2 bases from V and 3 bases from J, with 7 bases in between.

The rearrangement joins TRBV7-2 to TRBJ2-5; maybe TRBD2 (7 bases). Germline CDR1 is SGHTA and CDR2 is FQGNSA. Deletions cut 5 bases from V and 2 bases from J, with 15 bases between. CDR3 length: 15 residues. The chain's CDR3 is CASSTWGGLQETQYF. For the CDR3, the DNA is TGTGCCAGCAGCACTTGGGGGGGCCTGCAAGAGACCCAGTACTTC.

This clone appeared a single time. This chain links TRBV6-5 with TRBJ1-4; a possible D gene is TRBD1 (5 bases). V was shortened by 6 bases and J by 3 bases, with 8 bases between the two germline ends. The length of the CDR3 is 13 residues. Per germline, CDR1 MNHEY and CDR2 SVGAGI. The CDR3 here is CASRGVANEKLFF. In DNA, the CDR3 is TGTGCCAGCAGGGGGGTGGCTAATGAAAAACTGTTTTTT.

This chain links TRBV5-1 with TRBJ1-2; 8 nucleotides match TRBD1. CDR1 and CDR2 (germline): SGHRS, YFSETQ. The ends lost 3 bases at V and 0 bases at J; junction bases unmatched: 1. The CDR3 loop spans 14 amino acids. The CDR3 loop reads CASSSGGANYGYTF. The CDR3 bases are TGCGCCAGCAGCTCAGGGGGCGCTAACTATGGCTACACCTTC.

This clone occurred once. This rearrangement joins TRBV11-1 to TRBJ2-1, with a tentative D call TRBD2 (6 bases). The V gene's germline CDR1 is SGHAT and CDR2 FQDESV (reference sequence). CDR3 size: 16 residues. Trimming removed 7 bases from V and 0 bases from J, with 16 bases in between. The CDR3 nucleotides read TGTGCCAGCACCACTTGGGGGAGGATCTCCTACAATGAGCAGTTCTTC. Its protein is CASTTWGRISYNEQFF.

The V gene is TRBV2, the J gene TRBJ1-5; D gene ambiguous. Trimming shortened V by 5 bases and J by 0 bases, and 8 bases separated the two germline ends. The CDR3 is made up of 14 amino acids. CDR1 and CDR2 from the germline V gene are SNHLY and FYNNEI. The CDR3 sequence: CASSSTDSNQPQHF. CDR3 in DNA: TGTGCCAGCAGTTCGACTGATAGCAATCAGCCCCAGCATTTT.

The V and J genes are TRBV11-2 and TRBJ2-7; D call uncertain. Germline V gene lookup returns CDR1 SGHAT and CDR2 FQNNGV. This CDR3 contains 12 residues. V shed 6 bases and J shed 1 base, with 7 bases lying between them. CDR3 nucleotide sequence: TGTGCCAGCAGTCCCTCGTCCTACGAGCAGTACTTC. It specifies CASSPSSYEQYF.